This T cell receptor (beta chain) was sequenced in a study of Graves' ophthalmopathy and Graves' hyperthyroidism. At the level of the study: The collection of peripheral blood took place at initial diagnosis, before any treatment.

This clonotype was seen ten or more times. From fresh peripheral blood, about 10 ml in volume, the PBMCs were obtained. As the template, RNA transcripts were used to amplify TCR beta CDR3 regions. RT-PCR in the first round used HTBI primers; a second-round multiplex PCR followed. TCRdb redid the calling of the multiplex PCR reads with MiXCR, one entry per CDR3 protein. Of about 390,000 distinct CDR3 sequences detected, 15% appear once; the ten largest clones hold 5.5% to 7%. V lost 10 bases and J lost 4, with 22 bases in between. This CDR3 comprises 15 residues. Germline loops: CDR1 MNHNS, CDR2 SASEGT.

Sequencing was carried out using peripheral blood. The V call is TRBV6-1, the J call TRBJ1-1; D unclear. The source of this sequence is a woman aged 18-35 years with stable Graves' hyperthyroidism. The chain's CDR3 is CATWREITLTTEAFF. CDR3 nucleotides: TGTGCCACTTGGCGGGAAATCACCCTTACCACTGAAGCTTTCTTT.